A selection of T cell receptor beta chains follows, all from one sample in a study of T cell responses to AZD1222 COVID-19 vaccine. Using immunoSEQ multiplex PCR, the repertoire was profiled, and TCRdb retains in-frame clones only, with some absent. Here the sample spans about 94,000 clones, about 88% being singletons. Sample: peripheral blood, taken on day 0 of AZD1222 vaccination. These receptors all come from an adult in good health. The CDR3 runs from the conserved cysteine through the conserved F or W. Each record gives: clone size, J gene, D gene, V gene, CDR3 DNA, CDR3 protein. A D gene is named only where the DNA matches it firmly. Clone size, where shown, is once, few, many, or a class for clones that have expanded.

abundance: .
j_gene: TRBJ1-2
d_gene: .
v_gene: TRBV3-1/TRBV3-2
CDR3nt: TGTGCCAGCAGCCAAGAGGGCCGGTATGGCTACACCTTC
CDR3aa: CASSQEGRYGYTF

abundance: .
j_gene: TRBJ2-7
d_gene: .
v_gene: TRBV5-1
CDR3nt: TGCGCCAGCAGCTCCTCGACCTACGAGCAGTACTTC
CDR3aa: CASSSSTYEQYF

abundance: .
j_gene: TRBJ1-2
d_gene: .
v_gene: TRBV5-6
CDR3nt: TGTGCCAGCAGCTTGGGAAGGGTTACTTCCTATGGCTACACCTTC
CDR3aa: CASSLGRVTSYGYTF

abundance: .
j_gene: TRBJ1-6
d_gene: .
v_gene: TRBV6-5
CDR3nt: .
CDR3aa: CASSSSTGWSPLHF

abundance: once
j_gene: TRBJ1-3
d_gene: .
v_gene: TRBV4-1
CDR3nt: TGCGCCAGCAGCCAATCTGAGGGGCTGAGAAACACCATATATTTT
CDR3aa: CASSQSEGLRNTIYF

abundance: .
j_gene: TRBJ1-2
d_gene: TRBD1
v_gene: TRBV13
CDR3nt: TGTGCCAGCAGCCTCAGGGGGTTCGATCTCGGTGGCTACACCTTC
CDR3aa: CASSLRGFDLGGYTF

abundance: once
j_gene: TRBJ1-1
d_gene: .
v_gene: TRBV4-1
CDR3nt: TGCGCCAGCAGCCAAGCGGGACTAAACACTGAAGCTTTCTTT
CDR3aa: CASSQAGLNTEAFF

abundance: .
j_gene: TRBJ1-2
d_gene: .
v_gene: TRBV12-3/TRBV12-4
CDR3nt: TGTGCCAGCAGTTTGGCCAGCATCTATGGCTACACCTTC
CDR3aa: CASSLASIYGYTF

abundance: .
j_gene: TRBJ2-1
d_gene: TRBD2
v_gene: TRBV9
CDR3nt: TGTGCCAGCAGCGTAGGGGGACTAGCGGGGCCTGGGAAGCCTTCCTACAATGAGCAGTTCTTC
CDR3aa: CASSVGGLAGPGKPSYNEQFF

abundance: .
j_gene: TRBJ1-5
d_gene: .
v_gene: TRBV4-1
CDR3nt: TGCGCCAGCAGCCAAGATCGGTTGCAGCCCCAGCATTTT
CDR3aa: CASSQDRLQPQHF

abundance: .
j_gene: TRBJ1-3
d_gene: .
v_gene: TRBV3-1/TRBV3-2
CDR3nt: TGTGCCAGCAGCCAAGTTCTCCCCGGCAGGTCTGGAAACACCATATATTTT
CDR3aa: CASSQVLPGRSGNTIYF

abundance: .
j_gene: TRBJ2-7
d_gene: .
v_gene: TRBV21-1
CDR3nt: TGTGCCAGCAGCTTCGGGACTAGCTACGAGCAGTACTTC
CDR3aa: CASSFGTSYEQYF

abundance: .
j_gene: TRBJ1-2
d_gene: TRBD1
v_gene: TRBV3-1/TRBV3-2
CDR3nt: TGTGCCAGCAGCTCAAGGGGGACAGGGGGCTCTAACTATGGCTACACCTTC
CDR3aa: CASSSRGTGGSNYGYTF

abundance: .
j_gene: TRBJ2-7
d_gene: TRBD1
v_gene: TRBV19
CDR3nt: TGTGCCAGTAGTCCCCTCGGGACAGGATACTCCTACGAGCAGTACTTC
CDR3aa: CASSPLGTGYSYEQYF

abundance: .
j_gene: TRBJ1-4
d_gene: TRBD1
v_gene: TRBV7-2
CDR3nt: TGTGCCAGCAGCCCGGGACAGGGGGCGCGGGGAAAACTGTTTTTT
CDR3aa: CASSPGQGARGKLFF

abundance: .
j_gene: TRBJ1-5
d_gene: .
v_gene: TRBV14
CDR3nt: TGTGCCAGCAGCCAAGTCGGGGGTCAGCCCCAGCATTTT
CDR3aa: CASSQVGGQPQHF

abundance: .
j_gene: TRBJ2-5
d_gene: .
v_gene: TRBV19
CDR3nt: TGTGCCAGTAGTTCTGGACTGTTACAAGAGACCCAGTACTTC
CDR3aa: CASSSGLLQETQYF

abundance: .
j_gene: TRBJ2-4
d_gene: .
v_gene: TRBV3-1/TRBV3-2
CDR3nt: TGTGCCAGCAGCCAAGAAGGAGGAAGCGGTGCCCAAAACATTCAGTACTTC
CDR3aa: CASSQEGGSGAQNIQYF

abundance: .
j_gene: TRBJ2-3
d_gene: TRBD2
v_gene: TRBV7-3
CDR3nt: TGTGCCAGCAGCCGAGGACTAGCGGCAGATACGCAGTATTTT
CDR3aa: CASSRGLAADTQYF

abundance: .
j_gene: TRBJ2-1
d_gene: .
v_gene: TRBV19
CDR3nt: TGTGCCAGTAGTATCAATCCGGGTCGGGGTGAGCAGTTCTTC
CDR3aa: CASSINPGRGEQFF

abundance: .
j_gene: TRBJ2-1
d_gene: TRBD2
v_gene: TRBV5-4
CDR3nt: TGTGCCAGCAGCTCAAACCTAGCGGGGGGGCGGGCCAATGAGCAGTTCTTC
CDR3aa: CASSSNLAGGRANEQFF

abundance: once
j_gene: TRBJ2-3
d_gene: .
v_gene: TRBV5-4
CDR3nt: TGTGCCAGCAAAACGGGTGGCGGGGGCACAGATACGCAGTATTTT
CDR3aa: CASKTGGGGTDTQYF

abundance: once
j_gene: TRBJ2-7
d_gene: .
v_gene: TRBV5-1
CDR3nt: TGCGCCAGCAGCCCCGGTATAATGGTTAGCGAGCAGTACTTC
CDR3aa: CASSPGIMVSEQYF

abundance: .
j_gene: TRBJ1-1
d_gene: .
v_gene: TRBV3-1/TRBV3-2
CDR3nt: TGTGCCAGCAGCCAAGGAGACAGGAACACTGAAGCTTTCTTT
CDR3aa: CASSQGDRNTEAFF

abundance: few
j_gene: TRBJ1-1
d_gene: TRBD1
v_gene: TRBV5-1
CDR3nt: TGCGCCAGCAGCGAAACCTACAGGGGCACTGAAGCTTTCTTT
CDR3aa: CASSETYRGTEAFF

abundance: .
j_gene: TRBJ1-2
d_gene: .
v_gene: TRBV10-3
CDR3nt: TGTGCCACCGCCCTGAGTGCCAACTATGGCTACACCTTC
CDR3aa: CATALSANYGYTF

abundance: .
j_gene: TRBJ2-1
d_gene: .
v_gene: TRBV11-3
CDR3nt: TGTGCCAGCAGCATTACTGACGGATACCGCAATGAGCAGTTCTTC
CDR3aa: CASSITDGYRNEQFF

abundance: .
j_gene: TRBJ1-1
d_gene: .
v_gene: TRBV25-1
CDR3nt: TGTGCCAGCAGTCGCCCAGAGGCAAACACTGAAGCTTTCTTT
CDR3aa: CASSRPEANTEAFF

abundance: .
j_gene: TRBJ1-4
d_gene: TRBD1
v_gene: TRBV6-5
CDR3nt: TGTGCCAGCAGAGCTCCCGGGACAGGGAATGAAAAACTGTTTTTT
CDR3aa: CASRAPGTGNEKLFF

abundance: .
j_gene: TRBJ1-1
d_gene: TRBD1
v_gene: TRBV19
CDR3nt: TGTGCCAGTCAGCCGCCGGGGACAGGGTTACCTGAAGCTTTCTTT
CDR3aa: CASQPPGTGLPEAFF

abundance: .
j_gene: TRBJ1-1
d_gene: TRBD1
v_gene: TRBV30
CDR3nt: TGTGCCCTGGGGACAGGGTATCCCACTGAAGCTTTCTTT
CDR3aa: CALGTGYPTEAFF

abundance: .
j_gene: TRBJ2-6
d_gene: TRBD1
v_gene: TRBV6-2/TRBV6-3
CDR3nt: TGTGCCAGCAGTTACCGGACAGGGGGAGCCAATCTCATTCTGGCCAACGTCCTGACTTTC
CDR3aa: CASSYRTGGANLILANVLTF

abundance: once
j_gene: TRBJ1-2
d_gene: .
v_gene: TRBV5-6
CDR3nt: TGTGCCAGCGAAGAAGAAGGGGGAAAAGGCTACACCTTC
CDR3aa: CASEEEGGKGYTF

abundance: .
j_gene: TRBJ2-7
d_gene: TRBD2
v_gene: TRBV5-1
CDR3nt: TGCGCCAGCACCCTGGACAACGGGGGGACCTCCTACGAGCAGTACTTC
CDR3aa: CASTLDNGGTSYEQYF

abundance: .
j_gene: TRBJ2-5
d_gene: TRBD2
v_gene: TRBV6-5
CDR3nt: TGTGCCAGCAGCCCGACGGGGGAGGGAGAGACCCAGTACTTC
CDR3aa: CASSPTGEGETQYF

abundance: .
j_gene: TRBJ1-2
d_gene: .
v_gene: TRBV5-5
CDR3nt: TGTGCCAGCAGCCCCCGGCCCCAGGGAAGGGACTATGGCTACACCTTC
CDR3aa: CASSPRPQGRDYGYTF

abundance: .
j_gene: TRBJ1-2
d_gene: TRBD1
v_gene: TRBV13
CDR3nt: TGTGCCAGCAGCCCCGTGGACAGGAAGGGGTTAGGCTACACCTTC
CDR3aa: CASSPVDRKGLGYTF

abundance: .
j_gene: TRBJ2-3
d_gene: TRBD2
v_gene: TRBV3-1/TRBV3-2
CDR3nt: TGTGCCAGCTCGGAGCCGGGGGGGGCAGATACGCAGTATTTT
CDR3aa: CASSEPGGADTQYF

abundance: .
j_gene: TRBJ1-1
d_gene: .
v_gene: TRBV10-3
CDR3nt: TGTGCCATCAGTGAGCGGGACTTTAGTGAAGCTTTCTTT
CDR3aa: CAISERDFSEAFF

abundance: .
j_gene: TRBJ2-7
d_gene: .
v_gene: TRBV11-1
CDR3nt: TGTGCCAGCAGTGGGACTCTAGGGTCGTACGAGCAGTACTTC
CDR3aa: CASSGTLGSYEQYF

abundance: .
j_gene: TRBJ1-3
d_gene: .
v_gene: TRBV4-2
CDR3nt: TGTGCCAGCAGCCTGAACCGAAACACCATATATTTT
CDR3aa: CASSLNRNTIYF

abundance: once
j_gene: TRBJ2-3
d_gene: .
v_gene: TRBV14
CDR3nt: TGTGCCAGCAGCCAAATTATCTCTAGCACAGATACGCAGTATTTT
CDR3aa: CASSQIISSTDTQYF

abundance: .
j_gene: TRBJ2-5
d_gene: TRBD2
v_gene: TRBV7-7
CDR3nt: TGTGCCAGCAGCTTCCGCCCTAGCGGGGGGGCAAAAGAGACCCAGTACTTC
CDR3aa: CASSFRPSGGAKETQYF

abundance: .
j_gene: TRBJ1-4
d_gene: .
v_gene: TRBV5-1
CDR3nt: TGCGCCAGCAGCTTGTTAGGTACGACTAATGAAAAACTGTTTTTT
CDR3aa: CASSLLGTTNEKLFF

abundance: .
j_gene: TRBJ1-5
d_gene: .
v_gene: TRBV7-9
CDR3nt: TGTGCCAGCAGCTTGGCAGAGGGGCAGCCCCAGCATTTT
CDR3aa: CASSLAEGQPQHF

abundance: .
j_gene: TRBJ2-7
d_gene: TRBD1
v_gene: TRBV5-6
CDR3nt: TGTGCCAGCAGCGACCGATACAGGGGGCCAGGAGTAGTGCAGTACTTC
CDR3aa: CASSDRYRGPGVVQYF

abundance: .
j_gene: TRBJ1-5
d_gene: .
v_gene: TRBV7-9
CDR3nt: TGTGCCAGCAGCCAGGGGAATAGCAATCAGCCCCAGCATTTT
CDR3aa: CASSQGNSNQPQHF

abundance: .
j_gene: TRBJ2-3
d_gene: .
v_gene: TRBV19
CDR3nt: TGTGCCAGTAGTATAACCGACAGTTTCACAGATACGCAGTATTTT
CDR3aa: CASSITDSFTDTQYF

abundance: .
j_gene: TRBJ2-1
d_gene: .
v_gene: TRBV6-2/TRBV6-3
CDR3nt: TGTGCCAGCAGTCCGCCACTTGGACCTCCCTACAATGAGCAGTTCTTC
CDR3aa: CASSPPLGPPYNEQFF

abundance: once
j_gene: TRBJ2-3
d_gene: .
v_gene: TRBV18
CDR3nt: TGTGCCAGCTCACCTCGGGCCACCGCAGATACGCAGTATTTT
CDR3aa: CASSPRATADTQYF

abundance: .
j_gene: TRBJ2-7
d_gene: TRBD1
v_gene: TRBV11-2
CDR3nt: TGTGCCAGCAGCCCCCCCACAGGGGGTATAAGGGAGCAGTACTTC
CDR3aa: CASSPPTGGIREQYF

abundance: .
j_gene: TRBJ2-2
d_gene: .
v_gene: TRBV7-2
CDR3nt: TGTGCCAGCAGCCTCAGCGTCCCGGGCACCGGGGAGCTGTTTTTT
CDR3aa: CASSLSVPGTGELFF

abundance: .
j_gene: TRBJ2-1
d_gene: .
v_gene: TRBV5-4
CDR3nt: TGTGCCAGCCTGGGCGGGCACAATGAGCAGTTCTTC
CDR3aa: CASLGGHNEQFF

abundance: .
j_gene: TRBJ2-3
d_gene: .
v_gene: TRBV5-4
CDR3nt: TGTGCCAGCACCGTGATGGGCACAGATACGCAGTATTTT
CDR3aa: CASTVMGTDTQYF

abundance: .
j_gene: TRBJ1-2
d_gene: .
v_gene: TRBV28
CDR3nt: TGTGCCAGCAGCCCCGAGGTATGGGGTCAGTATGGCTACACCTTC
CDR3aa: CASSPEVWGQYGYTF

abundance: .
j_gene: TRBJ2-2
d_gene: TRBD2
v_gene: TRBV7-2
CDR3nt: TGTGCCAGCAGCTTAGCGGGACTAGCGGACGGGGAGCTGTTTTTT
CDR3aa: CASSLAGLADGELFF

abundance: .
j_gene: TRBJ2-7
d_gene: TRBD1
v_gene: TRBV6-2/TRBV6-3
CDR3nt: TGTGCCAGCAGCGACCCTGGACAGGGAGGCAACGAGCAGTACTTC
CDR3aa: CASSDPGQGGNEQYF

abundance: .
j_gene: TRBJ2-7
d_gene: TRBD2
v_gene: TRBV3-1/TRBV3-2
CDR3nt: TGTGCCAGCAGCCTGATAGCGGGGGGCTCCTACGAGCAGTACTTC
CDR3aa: CASSLIAGGSYEQYF

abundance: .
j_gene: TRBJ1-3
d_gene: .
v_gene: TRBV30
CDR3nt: TGTGCCTGGAGTGTCGGACAGTACTCTGGAAACACCATATATTTT
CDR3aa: CAWSVGQYSGNTIYF